A single sample gave rise to the 16 T cell receptor beta chains below, sequenced in a study of T cells expressing NK-cell markers. TCRdb reprocessed the 5' RACE reads and stores each CDR3 protein as one record, lacking DNA. Recorded for this sample: hundreds of thousands of distinct CDR3 sequences. The source material was blood T cells: a sorted CD56 or NKG2C T cell subset, CD4+ or CD8+ T cells, or bulk PBMC T cells (not recorded which). Source of these receptors: a woman between 18 and 69 years old in good health.

The chain is built from TRBV9 and TRBJ1-1. The CDR3 sequence is 13 residues long. Germline V gene lookup returns CDR1 SGDLS and CDR2 YYNGEE. This CDR3 is CASSVRGGTEAFF.

This chain joins TRBV2 and TRBJ1-5; there is no DNA to check the TCRdb D call of TRBD1. The CDR3 is 15 amino acids. Germline V gives CDR1 SNHLY, CDR2 FYNNEI. This CDR3 reads CASSEQDISNQPQHF.

This chain uses TRBV5-1 with TRBJ1-4; TCRdb names TRBD1, which stays unverified in the absence of DNA. Germline-derived CDR1 and CDR2 are SGHRS and YFSETQ. The CDR3 extends over 14 amino acids. CDR3: CASSRQGGLEKLFF.

The V and J genes are TRBV5-1 and TRBJ2-7. Germline CDR1 is SGHRS and CDR2 is YFSETQ. The CDR3 consists of 14 residues. The CDR3 spells CASSLGGRAYEQYF.

The chain employs TRBV5-5 and TRBJ1-2. Germline CDR1 is SGHKS and CDR2 is YYEKEE (reference sequence). The CDR3 runs 12 residues. CDR3 amino acids: CASSPWNYGYTF.

J is TRBJ2-5 and V is TRBV9. Germline loops: CDR1 SGDLS, CDR2 YYNGEE. The CDR3 is 13 amino acids. This chain's CDR3 is CASSGYKEGTQYF.

The V gene is TRBV6-5, the J gene TRBJ2-1. CDR3 size: 15 residues. The germline V gene has CDR1 MNHEY and CDR2 SVGAGI. The CDR3 is CASSYGSAGSNEQFF.

The gene calls are TRBV5-6 and TRBJ2-3; TCRdb names TRBD2, which stays unverified in the absence of DNA. The CDR3 is 15 residues long. The V gene's germline CDR1 is SGHDT and CDR2 YYEEEE. The CDR3 sequence: CASSFRTARTDTQYF.

This chain links TRBV4-1 with TRBJ2-3. Germline assignment: CDR1 MGHRA and CDR2 YSYEKL. This CDR3 contains 14 residues. CDR3 residues: CASSQVPGTDTQYF.

The chain carries TRBV25-1 and TRBJ1-5. The CDR3 spans 14 residues. Germline CDR1 MGHDK, CDR2 SYGVNS. CDR3 loop: CASAGGLSNQPQHF.

This chain connects TRBV7-4 to TRBJ1-5; TCRdb indicates TRBD1, and absent DNA this call remains unverified. Germline CDR1 is SGHVT and CDR2 is SQSDAQ. The CDR3 spans 15 residues. CDR3 region: CASTYREDSNQPQHF.

The chain joins TRBV20-1 to TRBJ2-4; TCRdb's assignment of TRBD1 cannot be checked, as there is no DNA. This CDR3 is 15 amino acids long. Germline values: CDR1 DFQATT, CDR2 SNEGSKA (reference sequence). The CDR3 is CSARVLGQGENIQYF.

CDR3 residues: CSARGHTAGNTIYF. This chain joins TRBV20-1 and TRBJ1-3. Per germline, CDR1 DFQATT and CDR2 SNEGSKA (reference sequence). This CDR3 is 14 amino acids long.

The J gene is TRBJ2-2, the V gene TRBV20-1; TCRdb reports TRBD1, a call that lacks DNA to check it against. CDR1 is DFQATT, CDR2 SNEGSKA, per germline (reference sequence). The CDR3 totals 16 residues. The CDR3 loop reads CSARVRGGPNTGELFF.

This sequence joins TRBV4-3 and TRBJ2-1; TCRdb picks TRBD1, but there is no DNA to check that call. Germline CDR1 LGHNA, CDR2 YSLEER. There are 15 residues in the CDR3. CDR3 amino acids: CASSQEGTGSNEQFF.

This chain links TRBV24-1 with TRBJ2-1. The germline V gene has CDR1 KGHDR and CDR2 SFDVKD. This CDR3 contains 14 residues. Here the CDR3 reads CATSGQAVYNEQFF.